These T cell receptor beta chains were read from a single sample in a study of blood T cell repertoires in COVID-19. Using immunoSEQ multiplex PCR, the repertoire was profiled, and TCRdb retains in-frame clones only, with some absent. The table records about 190,000 clones, just under 80% of them present only once. The sequencing input was peripheral blood. These receptors originate from a woman aged 80 or over with active or convalescent COVID-19. Each CDR3 is given with its conserved first and last residue. Each record gives: D gene, J gene, clone size, V gene, CDR3 DNA, CDR3 protein. D genes are given only for firm matches. Where a row states a size, it is once, few, many or the class of an expanded clone; other rows omit it.

. | TRBJ1-2 | few | TRBV3-1/TRBV3-2 | TGTGCCAGCAGGGAAAGGGGTAAGGGCTACACCTTC | CASRERGKGYTF
. | TRBJ1-2 | few | TRBV28 | TGTGCCAGCAGTTCGCACAGACAGAGGTCCTATGGCTACACCTTC | CASSSHRQRSYGYTF
. | TRBJ1-1 | . | TRBV2 | TGTGCCAGCAGTGAAACAGGGAGTGCTTTGAACACTGAAGCTTTCTTT | CASSETGSALNTEAFF
TRBD1 | TRBJ2-2 | . | TRBV25-1 | TGTGCCAGCAGTGGGACAGGGACCGGGGAGCTGTTTTTT | CASSGTGTGELFF
. | TRBJ1-2 | . | TRBV11-2 | TGTGCCAGCAGCCTCCCGGGTTATTTAGGTTATGGCTACACCTTC | CASSLPGYLGYGYTF
TRBD2 | TRBJ2-3 | once | TRBV7-9 | TGTGCCAGCAGCCCCAGGCAGCGGGGGGGGACAGATACGCAGTATTTT | CASSPRQRGGTDTQYF
TRBD2 | TRBJ2-2 | few | TRBV4-3 | TGCGCCAGCAGCCACGGGATAGCGGGGCCCTTGGGGGAGCTGTTTTTT | CASSHGIAGPLGELFF
TRBD2 | TRBJ2-1 | once | TRBV4-1 | TGCGCCAGCAGCGATAAGACTAGCGGGGGGTACAATGAGCAGTTCTTC | CASSDKTSGGYNEQFF
TRBD1 | TRBJ2-7 | . | TRBV10-3 | TGTGCCATCAGCGTCCGGGACCCGGGACAGGGATCCGAGCAGTACTTC | CAISVRDPGQGSEQYF
TRBD1 | TRBJ1-5 | . | TRBV6-6 | TGTGCCAGCAGTTACGGGACAGGGAATCATCAGCCCCAGCATTTT | CASSYGTGNHQPQHF
TRBD1 | TRBJ1-2 | . | TRBV5-1 | TGCGCCAGCAGCCTACCCCGGGACAGGGCAACTAAGAGCTATGGCTACACCTTC | CASSLPRDRATKSYGYTF
TRBD1 | TRBJ1-4 | . | TRBV7-6 | TGTGCCAGCAGCACTTCAGGGGGCGCGTTTGAAAAACTGTTTTTT | CASSTSGGAFEKLFF
. | TRBJ2-1 | . | TRBV19 | TGTGCCAGTAGTATTGTCCGCTACAATGAGCAGTTCTTC | CASSIVRYNEQFF
TRBD1 | TRBJ1-2 | . | TRBV4-1 | TGCGCCAGCAGCCAGCCAGGGGGGCACTATGGCTACACCTTC | CASSQPGGHYGYTF
. | TRBJ1-1 | . | TRBV30 | TGTGCCTGGAGGCGGGCAGGCGAAGCTTTCTTT | CAWRRAGEAFF
TRBD1 | TRBJ1-5 | few | TRBV9 | TGTGCCAGCAGCGGGGGGACAGGGCATCAGCCCCAGCATTTT | CASSGGTGHQPQHF
. | TRBJ2-6 | once | TRBV6-5 | TGTGCCAGCAGCGTTACAGGTGCCGGGGCCAACGTCCTGACTTTC | CASSVTGAGANVLTF
. | TRBJ1-2 | few | TRBV7-2 | TGTGCCAGCAGCTTAGGTCGAAGACTCTATGGCTACACCTTC | CASSLGRRLYGYTF
TRBD1 | TRBJ2-7 | . | TRBV29-1 | TGCAGCGTGGGACAGCTTAGCTCCTACGAGCAGTACTTC | CSVGQLSSYEQYF